The sequence of this T cell receptor beta chain was determined in a study of blood T cells in healthy people across ages. This CDR3 has 17 residues. Trimming cost V 8 bases and J 6 bases; bases outside gene matches: 16. Germline-derived CDR1 and CDR2 are ENHRY and SYGVKD. The sample holds a few counts of this clonotype. The authors ran a second PCR of about 7 to 12 cycles using a sample-barcoded 5' primer and a J-beta primer mix. TCRdb passed the 5' RACE reads through MiXCR, listing each CDR3 protein once. The sample consists of approximately 800,000 distinct CDR3 sequences, about 46% of them appearing once.

The sequenced material came from blood. V usage is TRBV10-3 and J usage is TRBJ1-6, with 7 bases lining up with TRBD1. The sequence was obtained from a man older than 75 in good health. Written as DNA, the CDR3 is TGTGCCATCGCAACAGGGGTCGGGCCGTCTTTTAATTCACCCCTCCACTTT. It encodes CAIATGVGPSFNSPLHF.